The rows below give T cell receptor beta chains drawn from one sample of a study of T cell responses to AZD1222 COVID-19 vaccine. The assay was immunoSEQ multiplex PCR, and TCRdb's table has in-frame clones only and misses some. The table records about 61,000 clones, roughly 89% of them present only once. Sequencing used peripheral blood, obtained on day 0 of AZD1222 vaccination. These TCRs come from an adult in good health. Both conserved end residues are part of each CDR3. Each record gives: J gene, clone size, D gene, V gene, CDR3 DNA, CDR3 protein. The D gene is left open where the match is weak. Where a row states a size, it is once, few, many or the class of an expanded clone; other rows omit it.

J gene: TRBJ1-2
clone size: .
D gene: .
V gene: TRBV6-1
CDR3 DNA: TGTGCCAGCAGTGATACAGGGCGGTATGGCTACACCTTC
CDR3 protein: CASSDTGRYGYTF

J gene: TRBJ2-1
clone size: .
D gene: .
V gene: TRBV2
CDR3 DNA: TGTGCCAGCAAGCTTTCGACTCTACAGGACAATGAGCAGTTCTTC
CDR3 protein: CASKLSTLQDNEQFF

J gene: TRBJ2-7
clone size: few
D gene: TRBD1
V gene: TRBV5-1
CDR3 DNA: TGCGCCAGCAGCTTGGGACAGGGGGAGTACTTC
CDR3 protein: CASSLGQGEYF

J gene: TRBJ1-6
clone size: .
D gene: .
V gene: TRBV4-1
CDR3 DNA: TGCGCCAGCAGCCAACGGGCCCTAGATTCACCCCTCCACTTT
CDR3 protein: CASSQRALDSPLHF

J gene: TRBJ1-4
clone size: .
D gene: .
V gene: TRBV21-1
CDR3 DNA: TGTGCCAGCAGCCCCTGGGACAGATCCAATGAAAAACTGTTTTTT
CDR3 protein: CASSPWDRSNEKLFF

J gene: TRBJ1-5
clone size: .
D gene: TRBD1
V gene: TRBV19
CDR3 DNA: TGTGCCAGTGCCGACAGGGCTGGTCAGCCCCAGCATTTT
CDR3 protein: CASADRAGQPQHF

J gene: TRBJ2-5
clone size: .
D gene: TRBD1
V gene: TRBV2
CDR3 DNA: TGTGCCAGCAAGGGACAGGGGGGAACCCAAGAGACCCAGTACTTC
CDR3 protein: CASKGQGGTQETQYF

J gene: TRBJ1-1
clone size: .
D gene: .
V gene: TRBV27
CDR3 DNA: TGTGCCAGCAGTCCCCAGGGGTATACTGAAGCTTTCTTT
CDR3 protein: CASSPQGYTEAFF

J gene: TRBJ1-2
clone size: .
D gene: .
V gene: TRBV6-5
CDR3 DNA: TGTGCCAGCAGTTACTCGGGCAGCAACTATGGCTACACCTTC
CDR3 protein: CASSYSGSNYGYTF

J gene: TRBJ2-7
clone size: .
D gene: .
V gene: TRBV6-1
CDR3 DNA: TGTGCCAGCAGTGAACGGGGGCCGTACGAGCAGTACTTC
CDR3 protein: CASSERGPYEQYF

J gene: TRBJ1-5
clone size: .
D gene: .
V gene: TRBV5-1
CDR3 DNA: TGCGCCAGCAGCCCGGGAGATCCCAATCAGCCCCAGCATTTT
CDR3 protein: CASSPGDPNQPQHF

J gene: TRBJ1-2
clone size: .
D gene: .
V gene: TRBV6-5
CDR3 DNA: TGTGCCAGCAGCTCCCCCTTATTGGTGGGCTACACCTTC
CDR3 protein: CASSSPLLVGYTF

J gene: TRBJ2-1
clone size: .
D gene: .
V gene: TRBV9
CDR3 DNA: TGTGCCAGCGGCAGGGCAATCAACAATGAGCAGTTCTTC
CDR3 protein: CASGRAINNEQFF

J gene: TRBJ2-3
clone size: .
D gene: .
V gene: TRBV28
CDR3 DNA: TGTGCCAGCCAGGGTGAGACCCCTAGCACAGATACGCAGTATTTT
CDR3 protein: CASQGETPSTDTQYF

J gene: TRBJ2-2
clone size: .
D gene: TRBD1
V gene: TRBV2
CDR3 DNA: TGTGCCATCTTAGGACAGGAGCCTAACACCGGGGAGCTGTTTTTT
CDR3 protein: CAILGQEPNTGELFF

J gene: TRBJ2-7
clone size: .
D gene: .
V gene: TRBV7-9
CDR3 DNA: TGTGCCAGCAGCTTACAACCCCAGGGAGGCGAGCAGTACTTC
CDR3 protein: CASSLQPQGGEQYF

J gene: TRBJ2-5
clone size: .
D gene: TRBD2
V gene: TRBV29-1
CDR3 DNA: TGCAGCGGAATGGGACTAGCGGGGGCAACGGGGACCCAGTACTTC
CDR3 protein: CSGMGLAGATGTQYF

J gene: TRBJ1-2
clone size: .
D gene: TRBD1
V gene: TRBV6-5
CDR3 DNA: TGTGCCAGCAGTTCAAGTCGGACAGGGAGCTATGGCTACACCTTC
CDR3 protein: CASSSSRTGSYGYTF

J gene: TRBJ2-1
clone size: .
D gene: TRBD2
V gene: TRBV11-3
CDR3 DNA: TGTGCCAGCAGCATGAGCGGGGGAGTAGTAAATGAGCAGTTCTTC
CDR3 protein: CASSMSGGVVNEQFF

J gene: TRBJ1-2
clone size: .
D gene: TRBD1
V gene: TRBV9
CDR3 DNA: TGTGCCAGCAGCGGGCACCCGGGACAGGGGATTTATGGCTACACCTTC
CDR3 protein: CASSGHPGQGIYGYTF

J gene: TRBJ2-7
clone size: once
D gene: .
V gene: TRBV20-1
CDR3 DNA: TGCAGTGCGATTACAGGCTACGAGCAGTACTTC
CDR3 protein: CSAITGYEQYF

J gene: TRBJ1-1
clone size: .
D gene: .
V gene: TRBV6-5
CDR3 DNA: TGTGCCAGCAGTTACACCGACATGAACACTGAAGCTTTCTTT
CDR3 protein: CASSYTDMNTEAFF

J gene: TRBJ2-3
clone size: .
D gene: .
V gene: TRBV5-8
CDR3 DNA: TGTGCCAGCAGCCTCCTCGGCCGAGAGGGCACAGATACGCAGTATTTT
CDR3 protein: CASSLLGREGTDTQYF

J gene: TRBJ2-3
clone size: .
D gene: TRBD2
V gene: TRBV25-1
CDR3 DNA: TGTGCCAGCAGTGAATATATTCGGGGACTAGATCTTACAGATACGCAGTATTTT
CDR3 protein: CASSEYIRGLDLTDTQYF

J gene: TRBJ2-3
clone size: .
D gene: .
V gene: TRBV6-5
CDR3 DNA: TGTGCCAGCAGTTACAGAGGGATAATATCAGATACGCAGTATTTT
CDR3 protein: CASSYRGIISDTQYF

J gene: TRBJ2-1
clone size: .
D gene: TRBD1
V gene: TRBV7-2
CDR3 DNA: TGTGCCAGCAGCGCCCAACAGGGGGCTCTCAATGAGCAGTTCTTC
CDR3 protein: CASSAQQGALNEQFF

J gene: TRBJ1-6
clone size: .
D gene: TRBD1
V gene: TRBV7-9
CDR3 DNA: TGTGCCAGCAGCTTATGGGACAGGAATTCACCCCTCCACTTT
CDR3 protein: CASSLWDRNSPLHF

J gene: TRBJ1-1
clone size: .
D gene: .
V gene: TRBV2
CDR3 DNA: TGTGCCAGCACCAGCCATTCGATGAACACTGAAGCTTTCTTT
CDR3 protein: CASTSHSMNTEAFF

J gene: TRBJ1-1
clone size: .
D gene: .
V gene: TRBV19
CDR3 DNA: TGTGCCAGTAGTATAGCCCGGGACTATGAAGCTTTCTTT
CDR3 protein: CASSIARDYEAFF

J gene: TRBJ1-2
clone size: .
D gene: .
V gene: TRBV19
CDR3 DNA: TGTGCCAGTAGTGTTTCGGGCCAGGAAAGTTATTTC
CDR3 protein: CASSVSGQESYF

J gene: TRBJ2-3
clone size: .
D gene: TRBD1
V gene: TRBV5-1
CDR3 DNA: TGCGCCAGCAGCTTGCAGGGGGCGGGAGATACGCAGTATTTT
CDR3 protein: CASSLQGAGDTQYF

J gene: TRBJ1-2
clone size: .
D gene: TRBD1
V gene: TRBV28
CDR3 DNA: TGTGCCAGCAGTCCCCATCTCCCCCTCGGGACAGGGAGGGCTGGCTATGGCTACACCTTC
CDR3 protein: CASSPHLPLGTGRAGYGYTF

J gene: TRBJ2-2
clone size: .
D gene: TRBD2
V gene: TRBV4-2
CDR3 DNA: TGTGCCAGCAGCCGTCGCGGGGGGAACACCGGGGAGCTGTTTTTT
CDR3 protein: CASSRRGGNTGELFF

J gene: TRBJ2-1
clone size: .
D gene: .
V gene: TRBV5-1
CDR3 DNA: TGCGCCAGCAGCCGAGACGGGACTGGCGGGCAGTTCTTC
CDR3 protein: CASSRDGTGGQFF

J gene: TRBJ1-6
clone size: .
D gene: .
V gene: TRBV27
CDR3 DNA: TGTGCCAGCACAGGAAATAATTCACCCCTCCACTTT
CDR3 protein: CASTGNNSPLHF

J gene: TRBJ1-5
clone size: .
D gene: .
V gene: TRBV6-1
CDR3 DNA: TGTGCCAGCAGTGAAGGCAGTAGCAATCAGCCCCAGCATTTT
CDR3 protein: CASSEGSSNQPQHF

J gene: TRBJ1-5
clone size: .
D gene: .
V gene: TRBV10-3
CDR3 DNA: TGTGCCATCAGTGAGGAACATTTTAATCAGCCCCAGCATTTT
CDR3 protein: CAISEEHFNQPQHF